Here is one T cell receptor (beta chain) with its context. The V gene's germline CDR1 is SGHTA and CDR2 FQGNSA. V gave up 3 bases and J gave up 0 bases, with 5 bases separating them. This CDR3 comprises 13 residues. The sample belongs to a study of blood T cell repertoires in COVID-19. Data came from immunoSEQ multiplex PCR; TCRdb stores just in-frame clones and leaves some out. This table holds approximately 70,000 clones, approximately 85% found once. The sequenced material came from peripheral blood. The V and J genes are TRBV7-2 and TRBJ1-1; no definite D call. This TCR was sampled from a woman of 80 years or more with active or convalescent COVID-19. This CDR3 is CASSLYMNTEAFF. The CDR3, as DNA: TGTGCCAGCAGCTTGTACATGAACACTGAAGCTTTCTTT.